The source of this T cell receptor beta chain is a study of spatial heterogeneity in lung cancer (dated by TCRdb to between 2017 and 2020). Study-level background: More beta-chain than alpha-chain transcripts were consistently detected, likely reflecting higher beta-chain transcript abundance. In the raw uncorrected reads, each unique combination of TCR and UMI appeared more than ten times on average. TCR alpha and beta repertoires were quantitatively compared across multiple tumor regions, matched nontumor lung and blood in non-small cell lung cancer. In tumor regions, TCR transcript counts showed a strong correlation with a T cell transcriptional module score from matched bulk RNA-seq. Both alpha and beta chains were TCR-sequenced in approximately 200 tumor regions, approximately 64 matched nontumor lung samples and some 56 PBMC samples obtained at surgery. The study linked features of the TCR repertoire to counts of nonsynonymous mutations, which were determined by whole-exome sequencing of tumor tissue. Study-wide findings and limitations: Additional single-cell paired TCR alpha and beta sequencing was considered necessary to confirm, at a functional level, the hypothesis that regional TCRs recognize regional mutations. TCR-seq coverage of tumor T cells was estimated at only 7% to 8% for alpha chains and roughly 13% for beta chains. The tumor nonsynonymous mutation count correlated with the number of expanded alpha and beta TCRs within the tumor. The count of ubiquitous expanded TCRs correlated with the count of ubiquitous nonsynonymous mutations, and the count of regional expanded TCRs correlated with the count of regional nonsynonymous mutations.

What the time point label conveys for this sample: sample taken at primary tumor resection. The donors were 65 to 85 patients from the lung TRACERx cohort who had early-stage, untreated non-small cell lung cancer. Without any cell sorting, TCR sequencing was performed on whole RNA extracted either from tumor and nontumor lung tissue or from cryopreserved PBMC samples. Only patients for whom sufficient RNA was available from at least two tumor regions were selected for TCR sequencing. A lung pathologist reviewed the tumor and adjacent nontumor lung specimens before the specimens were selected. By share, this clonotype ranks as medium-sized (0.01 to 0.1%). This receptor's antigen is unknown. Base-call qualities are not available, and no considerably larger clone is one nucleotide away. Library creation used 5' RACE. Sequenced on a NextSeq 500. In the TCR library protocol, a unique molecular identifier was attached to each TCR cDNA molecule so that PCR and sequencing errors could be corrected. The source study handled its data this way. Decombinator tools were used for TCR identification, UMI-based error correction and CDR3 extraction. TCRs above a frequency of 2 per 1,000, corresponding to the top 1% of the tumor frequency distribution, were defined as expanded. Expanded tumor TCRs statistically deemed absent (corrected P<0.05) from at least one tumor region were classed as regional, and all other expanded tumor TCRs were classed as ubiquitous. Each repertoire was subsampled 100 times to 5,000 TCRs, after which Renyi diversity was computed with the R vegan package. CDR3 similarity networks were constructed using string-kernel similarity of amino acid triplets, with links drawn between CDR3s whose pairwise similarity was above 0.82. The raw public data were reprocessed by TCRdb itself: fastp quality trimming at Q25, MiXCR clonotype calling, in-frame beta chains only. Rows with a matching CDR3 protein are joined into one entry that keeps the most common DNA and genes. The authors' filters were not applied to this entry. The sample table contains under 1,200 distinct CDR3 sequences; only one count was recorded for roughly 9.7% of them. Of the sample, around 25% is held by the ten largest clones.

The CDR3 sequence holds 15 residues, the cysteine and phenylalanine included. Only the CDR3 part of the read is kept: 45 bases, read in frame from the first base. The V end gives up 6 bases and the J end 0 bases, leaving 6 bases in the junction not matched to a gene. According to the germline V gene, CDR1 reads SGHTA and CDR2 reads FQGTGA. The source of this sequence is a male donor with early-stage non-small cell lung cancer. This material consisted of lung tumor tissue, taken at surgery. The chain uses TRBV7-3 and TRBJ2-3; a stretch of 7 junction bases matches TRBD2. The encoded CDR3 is CASSLLAVSTDTQYF. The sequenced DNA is TGTGCCAGCAGTCTCCTAGCGGTTAGCACAGATACGCAGTATTTT.